This passage covers 30 T cell receptor beta chains from one sample sequenced in a study of blood T cell repertoires in COVID-19. Data came from immunoSEQ multiplex PCR; TCRdb stores just in-frame clones and leaves some out. Of roughly 140,000 clones listed, approximately 80% are singletons. Sequencing was performed on peripheral blood. These receptors came from a human donor in a cohort sampled during active COVID-19.

The rearrangement links TRBV27 to TRBJ2-7; TRBD1 agrees at 8 bases. CDR3 size: 14 residues. Germline V gene sequence: CDR1 MNHEY, CDR2 SMNVEV (reference sequence). V lost 4 bases, J lost 6 bases, and 8 bases stayed unmatched. The DNA of the CDR3 is TGTGCCAGCAGTTCTAGGACAGGGCGCGCCGAGCAGTACTTC. Protein sequence: CASSSRTGRAEQYF.

The chain uses TRBV6-5 and TRBJ2-7, with D uncertain. V was pared by 4 bases and J by 0 bases, with 13 bases between. This CDR3 has 15 residues. Looked up from germline, CDR1 is MNHEY and CDR2 is SVGAGI. The CDR3 region has the DNA TGTGCCAGCAGTTCCCGGGTTCCGTACTCCTACGAGCAGTACTTC. It specifies CASSSRVPYSYEQYF.

The J gene is TRBJ2-1, the V gene TRBV4-3, with 15 bases matching TRBD2. Germline CDR1 is LGHNA and CDR2 is YSLEER. This CDR3 has 15 amino acids. The V segment lost 4 bases and the J segment 6 bases; nucleotides outside the gene matches: 1. Here the CDR3 DNA reads TGCGCCAGCAGCCTGGGACTAGCGGGAGGCAATGAGCAGTTCTTC. This gives the protein CASSLGLAGGNEQFF.

This chain connects TRBV7-2 to TRBJ1-6; TRBD1 is a possible D gene (6 bases). This CDR3 is built from 14 residues. The germline V and J ends were trimmed by 7 bases and 4 bases, with 11 bases remaining between them. Germline CDR1 SGHTA, CDR2 FQGNSA. This CDR3 is CASTPGQYNSPLHF. DNA for the CDR3: TGTGCCAGCACCCCCGGACAGTATAATTCACCCCTCCACTTT.

V and J are TRBV18 and TRBJ2-5, with D uncertain. This CDR3 comprises 15 residues. Germline CDR1 and CDR2: KGHSH and LQKENI. V was pared by 1 base and J by 0 bases, with 9 bases between. CDR3 sequence reads: CASSPRANYQETQYF. The CDR3 DNA reads TGTGCCAGCTCACCACGGGCTAACTACCAAGAGACCCAGTACTTC.

Points on this clone: Other DNA variants within this sample encode the same CDR3. The rearrangement uses TRBV7-9 and TRBJ2-5; D ambiguous. CDR1 and CDR2 from the germline V gene are SEHNR and FQNEAQ (reference sequence). This CDR3 has 14 amino acids. Trimming pared 1 base from V and 3 bases from J, leaving 9 bases between. CDR3: CASSLVGREETQYF. In DNA, the CDR3 is TGTGCCAGCAGCTTAGTGGGCAGAGAAGAGACCCAGTACTTC.

The chain couples TRBV27 to TRBJ2-7; D perhaps matches TRBD1 (5 bases). Trimming took 5 bases from V and 4 from J, leaving 15 bases between them. The CDR3 loop spans 14 amino acids. Germline CDR1 reads MNHEY; CDR2 reads SMNVEV (reference sequence). CDR3 bases: TGTGCCAGCAGTAGGGCAGGGTGGGGATACGAGCAGTACTTC. Residues: CASSRAGWGYEQYF.

The chain has TRBV5-1 and TRBJ1-3; D possibly corresponds to TRBD1 (5 bases). V lost 0 bases to trimming and J lost 0 bases, with 10 bases between them. This CDR3 has 16 residues. Germline CDR1 is SGHRS and CDR2 is YFSETQ. The DNA for the CDR3 is TGCGCCAGCAGCTTGGGTGACAGCAGCTCTGGAAACACCATATATTTT. This codes for CASSLGDSSSGNTIYF.

This clone has only one observation. The chain joins TRBV7-6 to TRBJ2-3; 11 bases fit TRBD1. In germline, CDR1 is SGHVS, CDR2 FNYEAQ. Trimming at V came to 5 bases and at J to 2 bases, leaving 6 bases not matched to a gene. The CDR3 has 16 residues. Here the CDR3 reads CASSLGQGAFTDTQYF. The CDR3 DNA follows: TGTGCCAGCAGCCTAGGACAGGGGGCTTTCACAGATACGCAGTATTTT.

The chain links TRBV7-9 to TRBJ2-7; 9 positions match TRBD2. Germline V gives CDR1 SEHNR, CDR2 FQNEAQ (reference sequence). Unmatched junction bases numbered 7, after V lost 4 bases and J lost 0 bases. CDR3 size: 16 residues. CDR3 protein: CASSWPSGESSYEQYF. Here the CDR3 DNA reads TGTGCCAGCAGCTGGCCTAGCGGGGAGAGCTCCTACGAGCAGTACTTC.

The chain recombines TRBV5-1 with TRBJ2-7, with 8 nucleotides matching TRBD1. The CDR3 contains 14 residues. CDR1 SGHRS and CDR2 YFSETQ come from the germline V gene. The junction had 4 bases not matched to a gene; V was cut back by 3 bases and J by 2 bases. The CDR3 DNA is TGCGCCAGCAGCTCTAGGACAGGGACCTACGAGCAGTACTTC. This codes for CASSSRTGTYEQYF.

This chain links TRBV29-1 with TRBJ2-7; TRBD2 aligns across 8 bases. Looked up from germline, CDR1 is SQVTM and CDR2 is ANQGSEA. The ends lost 7 bases at V and 3 bases at J; junction bases unmatched: 8. This CDR3 comprises 13 residues. The CDR3 here is CSARAGVDYEQYF. Here the CDR3 DNA reads TGCAGCGCTAGAGCGGGAGTGGACTACGAGCAGTACTTC.

The rearrangement uses TRBV7-2 and TRBJ2-7, with a tentative D call TRBD2 (5 bases). The CDR3 extends over 13 amino acids. V was cut by 5 bases and J by 7 bases, with 15 bases left in between. Germline CDR1 and CDR2: SGHTA and FQGNSA. The CDR3 protein is CASSPKAQREQYF. The DNA for the CDR3 is TGTGCCAGCAGCCCCAAAGCCCAGCGGGAGCAGTACTTC.

This chain links TRBV6-1 with TRBJ1-6, with 9 bases matching TRBD1. Looked up from germline, CDR1 is MNHNS and CDR2 is SASEGT. The trim removed 1 base at V and 7 bases at J, leaving 2 bases unmatched. This CDR3 is 15 amino acids long. The CDR3: CASSEGDRVNSPLHF. As DNA, the CDR3 is TGTGCCAGCAGTGAAGGGGACAGGGTCAATTCACCCCTCCACTTT.

The chain couples TRBV18 to TRBJ1-2; TRBD1 is a possible D gene (6 bases). CDR3 length: 19 residues. V lost 3 bases and J lost 3, with 26 bases in between. The germline gives CDR1 KGHSH, CDR2 LQKENI. For the CDR3, the DNA is TGTGCCAGCTCACCTTATGGGGGGGGCCGCCTCACTTCCCACTATGGCTACACCTTC. The encoded protein is CASSPYGGGRLTSHYGYTF.

The chain is built from TRBV3-1 (or the pseudogene TRBV3-2) and TRBJ1-2; TRBD1 is a possible D gene (6 bases). The CDR3 is made up of 14 amino acids. Germline assignment: CDR1 LGHDT and CDR2 YNNKEL (reference sequence). V dropped 0 bases and J dropped 4 bases, with 9 bases sitting between them. CDR3 DNA sequence: TGTGCCAGCAGCCAAGATTCCAGGGGCTATGGCTACACCTTC. Translating it yields CASSQDSRGYGYTF.

The chain employs TRBV7-2 and TRBJ2-7; D gene uncertain. V dropped 5 bases and J dropped 1 base, with 9 bases sitting between them. CDR1 is SGHTA and CDR2 is FQGNSA in the germline V gene. This CDR3 comprises 13 residues. The CDR3 here is CASSPGASYEQYF. The CDR3 coding sequence is TGTGCCAGCAGCCCGGGTGCGTCCTACGAGCAGTACTTC. The full variable domain, rest sourced from reference TRBV7-2 and TRBJ2-7, is GAGVSQSPSNKVTEKGKDVELRCDPISGHTALYWYRQSLGQGLEFLIYFQGNSAPDKSGLPSDRFSAERTGGSVSTLTIQRTQQEDSAVYLCASSPGASYEQYFGPGTRLTVT.

The chain combines TRBV6-5 with TRBJ2-1, with 7 bases lining up with TRBD1. The V and J ends lost 5 bases and 0 bases, in that order; junction bases with no gene match: 4. CDR3 length equals 15 residues. CDR1 MNHEY and CDR2 SVGAGI come from the germline V gene. As DNA, the CDR3 is TGTGCCAGCAGTCTGACAGGGAGCTCCTACAATGAGCAGTTCTTC. Its protein is CASSLTGSSYNEQFF.

The chain combines TRBV2 with TRBJ2-5; D is undetermined. Germline assignment: CDR1 SNHLY and CDR2 FYNNEI. The CDR3 contains 12 residues. V gave up 11 bases and J gave up 5 bases, with 15 bases separating them. The CDR3 reads CAGGAAEETQYF. CDR3 DNA sequence: TGTGCCGGTGGTGCGGCGGAGGAGACCCAGTACTTC.

The V call is TRBV3-1 (or the pseudogene TRBV3-2), the J call TRBJ1-5, with 8 bases lining up with TRBD1. The CDR3 spans 14 residues. V shed 4 bases, J shed 7 bases, and the junction held 6 bases outside the gene matches. Germline-derived CDR1 and CDR2 are LGHDT and YNNKEL (reference sequence). The CDR3, as DNA: TGTGCCAGCAGCCCAACAGGGGGTTGGCAGCCCCAGCATTTT. Its protein product is CASSPTGGWQPQHF.

The CDR3 protein is CASSHRTGGAETQYF. Written as DNA, the CDR3 is TGCGCCAGCAGCCATCGCACAGGGGGCGCGGAGACCCAGTACTTC. V and J are TRBV4-3 and TRBJ2-5, with 9 bases that match TRBD1. V trimming: 3 bases; J trimming: 5 bases; junction bases outside the gene matches: 7. CDR3 length: 15 residues. Germline CDR1 LGHNA, CDR2 YSLEER.

V usage is TRBV28 and J usage is TRBJ2-7; 12 nucleotides agree with TRBD1. CDR3 length equals 15 residues. Trimming took 6 bases from V and 2 from J; bases not matched to a gene: 5. The germline V gene encodes CDR1 MDHEN and CDR2 SYDVKM. CDR3 DNA sequence: TGTGCCAGCAGCCTGGGGACAGGGGGCGCCTACGAGCAGTACTTC. This translates into CASSLGTGGAYEQYF. Supplemented by reference TRBV28 and TRBJ2-7, the full variable domain reads DVKVTQSSRYLVKRTGEKVFLECVQDMDHENMFWYRQDPGLGLRLIYFSYDVKMKEKGDIPEGYSVSREKKERFSLILESASTNQTSMYLCASSLGTGGAYEQYFGPGTRLTVT.

The rearrangement uses TRBV28 and TRBJ2-7; 12 nucleotides match TRBD1. There are 15 residues in the CDR3. J gave up 9 bases and V 3 bases, and 9 bases lay outside the gene matches. Germline CDR1 is MDHEN and CDR2 is SYDVKM. Written as DNA, the CDR3 is TGTGCCAGCAGTTTTGGCGGGACAGGGGGCGTGGGGCAGTACTTC. Protein sequence: CASSFGGTGGVGQYF.

The V call is TRBV9, the J call TRBJ2-7, with 11 bases fitting TRBD2. Looked up from germline, CDR1 is SGDLS and CDR2 is YYNGEE. V gave up 4 bases and J gave up 7 bases; unmatched junction bases: 16. This CDR3 contains 17 residues. CDR3 bases: TGTGCCAGCAGCCCCGACGCCGGGACTAGCGGAGGTGGGGAGCAGTACTTC. Protein: CASSPDAGTSGGGEQYF.

V usage is TRBV6-1 and J usage is TRBJ2-7, with TRBD2 matching over 7 bases. The CDR3 has 13 amino acids. V was clipped by 3 bases and J by 7 bases; unmatched bases: 6. The V gene's germline CDR1 is MNHNS and CDR2 SASEGT. The CDR3, as DNA: TGTGCCAGCAGTGATGGGGGGGTTGGAGAGCAGTACTTC. Protein sequence: CASSDGGVGEQYF.

The chain couples TRBV18 to TRBJ1-6, with 8 nucleotides matching TRBD1. The germline gives CDR1 KGHSH, CDR2 LQKENI. V gave up 2 bases and J gave up 3 bases; unmatched junction bases: 0. The CDR3 consists of 15 residues. The CDR3 spells CASSPGQGYNSPLHF. CDR3 bases: TGTGCCAGCTCACCAGGACAGGGCTATAATTCACCCCTCCACTTT. Full variable domain (rest looked up from reference TRBV18 and TRBJ1-6): NAGVMQNPRHLVRRRGQEARLRCSPMKGHSHVYWYRQLPEEGLKFMVYLQKENIIDESGMPKERFSAEFPKEGPSILRIQQVVRGDSAAYFCASSPGQGYNSPLHFGNGTRLTVT.

V is TRBV27 and J is TRBJ1-2, with TRBD1 matching over 7 bases. CDR1 and CDR2 (germline): MNHEY, SMNVEV (reference sequence). Trimming cost V 8 bases and J 0 bases; bases outside gene matches: 6. The CDR3 loop spans 14 amino acids. CDR3 residues: CASSRQGTNYGYTF. In DNA, the CDR3 is TGTGCCAGCTCCCGACAGGGAACTAACTATGGCTACACCTTC.

The chain couples TRBV7-2 to TRBJ1-1, with D possibly TRBD1 on 6 matching bases. Germline assignment: CDR1 SGHTA and CDR2 FQGNSA. This CDR3 spans 15 amino acids. Trimming stripped 5 bases from V and 7 bases from J, with 20 bases between. The CDR3 coding sequence is TGTGCCAGCAGCATTCAGGGAACTCAAGGGGGTGAAGCTTTCTTT. Translating it yields CASSIQGTQGGEAFF. The full variable domain, its missing parts supplied by reference TRBV7-2 and TRBJ1-1, is GAGVSQSPSNKVTEKGKDVELRCDPISGHTALYWYRQSLGQGLEFLIYFQGNSAPDKSGLPSDRFSAERTGGSVSTLTIQRTQQEDSAVYLCASSIQGTQGGEAFFGQGTRLTVV.

The chain has TRBV4-3 and TRBJ2-7, with D possibly matching TRBD2 (5 bases). Germline V CDR1 and CDR2: LGHNA, YSLEER. Trimming took off 1 base at V and 7 bases at J, with 11 bases between the two ends. This CDR3 is 13 amino acids long. CDR3 region: CASSQVSRGEQYF. DNA for the CDR3: TGCGCCAGCAGCCAAGTTTCTCGGGGAGAGCAGTACTTC.

This rearrangement joins TRBV7-9 to TRBJ1-5; maybe TRBD1 (5 bases). Trimming stripped 2 bases from V and 1 base from J, with 12 bases between. This CDR3 has 16 residues. Germline V CDR1 and CDR2: SEHNR, FQNEAQ (reference sequence). The CDR3 nucleotides are TGTGCCAGCAGCTTAACGGGGGACTACAGCAATCAGCCCCAGCATTTT. This gives the protein CASSLTGDYSNQPQHF. The variable domain in full, completed from reference TRBV7-9 and TRBJ1-5, reads DTGVSQNPRHKITKRGQNVTFRCDPISEHNRLYWYRQTLGQGPEFLTYFQNEAQLEKSRLLSDRFSAERPKGSFSTLEIQRTEQGDSAMYLCASSLTGDYSNQPQHFGDGTRLSIL.